This T cell receptor beta chain came from a study of OX40 agonist ivuxolimab in advanced cancers. This clone was counted a single time. Some clones are missing from TCRdb's copy, which holds only in-frame ones; the method was immunoSEQ multiplex PCR. The data show tens of thousands of clones, 84% seen once. Germline V gene sequence: CDR1 SGHDN, CDR2 FVKESK. This CDR3 contains 15 residues. V lost 4 bases, J lost 6 bases, and 10 bases stayed unmatched. Sequenced material: CD4+ or CD8+ T cells sorted from blood, taken in a trial of the OX40 agonist ivuxolimab. The chain is built from TRBV14 and TRBJ2-3, with 7 positions matching TRBD1. The receptor was isolated from an adult with an advanced solid tumor such as melanoma, head and neck, liver or kidney cancer. CDR3: CASSLGQAARDTQYF. In DNA form, the CDR3 reads TGTGCCAGCAGCCTAGGACAGGCTGCCCGGGATACGCAGTATTTT.